Below are 32 T cell receptor beta chains sequenced from a single sample in a study of T cell responses to AZD1222 COVID-19 vaccine. Data came from immunoSEQ multiplex PCR; TCRdb stores just in-frame clones and leaves some out. This sample has some 80,000 clones, with approximately 88% found just once. Sequenced material: peripheral blood, taken 28 days after the second dose of the MenACWY control vaccine. The receptors shown here come from an adult who received the MenACWY meningococcal vaccine as a control.

This chain connects TRBV19 to TRBJ1-2; 9 bases map to TRBD1. The CDR3 contains 15 residues. V dropped 5 bases and J dropped 8; count of bases not matched to a gene: 12. Germline loops: CDR1 LNHDA, CDR2 SQIVND (reference sequence). DNA of the CDR3: TGTGCCAGTAGTCTCGGGACAGGGATGATATTGGGCTACACCTTC. Its translation: CASSLGTGMILGYTF.

The chain is built from TRBV6-6 and TRBJ2-7; D is unresolved. Germline V gene lookup returns CDR1 MNHNY and CDR2 SVGAGI (reference sequence). V was cut by 5 bases and J by 5 bases, with 13 bases left in between. The CDR3 is made up of 13 amino acids. The CDR3 here is CASSTPQNNEQYF. The CDR3 DNA follows: TGTGCCAGCAGTACCCCCCAAAATAACGAGCAGTACTTC.

A single count supports this clone. The chain is built from TRBV10-1 and TRBJ1-4; D gene unclear. The CDR3 runs to 15 residues. Deletions cut 0 bases from V and 5 bases from J, with 10 bases between. Germline V gives CDR1 WNHNN, CDR2 SYGVQD (reference sequence). CDR3 nucleotides: TGCGCCAGCAGTGAGTCAAGGGCCCTGAATGAAAAACTGTTTTTT. It specifies CASSESRALNEKLFF.

The V call is TRBV3-1 (or the pseudogene TRBV3-2), the J call TRBJ2-1, with 10 nucleotides matching TRBD1. The CDR3 runs 17 residues. The ends lost 0 bases at V and 6 bases at J; junction bases unmatched: 8. Per germline, CDR1 LGHDT and CDR2 YNNKEL (reference sequence). The CDR3 coding sequence is TGTGCCAGCAGCCAAGATTTGTCGGGACAGGGGATCAATGAGCAGTTCTTC. Translated: CASSQDLSGQGINEQFF.

The rearrangement joins TRBV7-8 to TRBJ1-5; possible D gene TRBD1, 5 bases. Trimming pared 4 bases from V and 5 bases from J, leaving 9 bases between. CDR3 size: 13 residues. The germline V gene encodes CDR1 SGHVS and CDR2 FQNEAQ. The CDR3 coding sequence is TGTGCCAGCAGCTCGACAGTCTATCAGCCCCAGCATTTT. This codes for CASSSTVYQPQHF.

The table lists this clone with a few counts. The chain uses TRBV19 and TRBJ1-2; D unresolved. Germline V gene data show CDR1 as LNHDA and CDR2 as SQIVND (reference sequence). The CDR3 loop spans 13 amino acids. V gave up 2 bases and J gave up 1 base, with 5 bases separating them. CDR3 bases: TGTGCCAGTAGTATAAATTTTAACTATGGCTACACCTTC. Translating it yields CASSINFNYGYTF.

V and J are TRBV5-6 and TRBJ1-2, with 8 bases aligning to TRBD1. The V segment lost 0 bases and the J segment 7 bases; nucleotides outside the gene matches: 5. CDR1 and CDR2 (germline): SGHDT, YYEEEE. The length of the CDR3 is 14 residues. In DNA, the CDR3 is TGTGCCAGCAGCTTGGGTCAGGGGGCGGTTGGCTACACCTTC. Amino acid sequence: CASSLGQGAVGYTF.

The chain joins TRBV7-9 to TRBJ2-3; D is ambiguous. Between the trimmed V and J ends, which lost 3 bases and 7 bases, there was a span of 8 bases. Looked up from germline, CDR1 is SEHNR and CDR2 is FQNEAQ (reference sequence). CDR3 length: 12 amino acids. CDR3 in DNA: TGTGCCAGCAGCTTCGCAGGAAATACGCAGTATTTT. As protein: CASSFAGNTQYF.

The chain joins TRBV29-1 to TRBJ1-1, with a tentative D call TRBD1 (6 bases). Germline lookup yields CDR1 SQVTM and CDR2 ANQGSEA. The ends were cut back, 5 bases at V and 4 bases at J, with 17 bases in the middle. The CDR3 length is 14 residues. The CDR3 DNA reads TGCAGCGTTAATAAACAGGGCATAGGCACTGAAGCTTTCTTT. The encoded protein is CSVNKQGIGTEAFF. Drawing the rest from reference TRBV29-1 and TRBJ1-1, the complete variable domain is SAVISQKPSRDICQRGTSLTIQCQVDSQVTMMFWYRQQPGQSLTLIATANQGSEATYESGFVIDKFPISRPNLTFSTLTVSNMSPEDSSIYLCSVNKQGIGTEAFFGQGTRLTVV.

The CDR3 region is CASSQDSGVRGYTF. In DNA form, the CDR3 reads TGTGCCAGCAGCCAAGACTCAGGGGTCCGGGGCTACACCTTC. This chain uses TRBV4-2 with TRBJ1-2, with a tentative D call TRBD1 (6 bases). The germline CDR1 and CDR2 sequences are LGHNA and YNFKEQ. This CDR3 comprises 14 residues. Trimming cost V 0 bases and J 8 bases, with 13 bases left between them.

The rearrangement links TRBV20-1 to TRBJ2-7; tentative D call: TRBD2 (7 bases). The germline gives CDR1 DFQATT, CDR2 SNEGSKA (reference sequence). This CDR3 is 11 amino acids long. The CDR3 nucleotides are TGCAGCACCGGGGGGCCGGGGGAGCAGTACTTC. This encodes CSTGGPGEQYF.

The chain combines TRBV5-6 with TRBJ2-3; 10 bases fit TRBD2. The germline V gene has CDR1 SGHDT and CDR2 YYEEEE. V gave up 4 bases and J gave up 1 base; unmatched junction bases: 12. This CDR3 contains 18 residues. The CDR3 nucleotides are TGTGCCAGCAGCCCACGGCTTTCTGGGACTAGCGGCACAGATACGCAGTATTTT. Protein sequence: CASSPRLSGTSGTDTQYF.

This chain links TRBV12-3 or TRBV12-4 with TRBJ1-5; TRBD1 aligns across 7 bases. There are 13 residues in the CDR3. V gave up 4 bases and J gave up 5 bases; unmatched junction bases: 2. CDR3 sequence (DNA): TGTGCCAGCAGTTCGACAGGGTATCAGCCCCAGCATTTT. This codes for CASSSTGYQPQHF.

The CDR3 reads CASSPLLVGNQPQHF. CDR3 DNA sequence: TGTGCCAGTAGTCCTCTTTTGGTCGGCAATCAGCCCCAGCATTTT. The chain joins TRBV19 to TRBJ1-5; no firm D call. Per the germline V gene, CDR1 is LNHDA and CDR2 is SQIVND (reference sequence). The CDR3 contains 15 residues. The germline V and J ends were trimmed by 5 bases and 2 bases, with 13 bases remaining between them. The full variable domain, in which reference TRBV19 and TRBJ1-5 provide the parts outside the CDR3, is DGGITQSPKYLFRKEGQNVTLSCEQNLNHDAMYWYRQDPGQGLRLIYYSQIVNDFQKGDIAEGYSVSREKKESFPLTVTSAQKNPTAFYLCASSPLLVGNQPQHFGDGTRLSIL.

V gene TRBV30 combines with J gene TRBJ1-3; D call uncertain. Deletions cut 1 base from V and 1 base from J, with 8 bases between. The length of the CDR3 is 14 residues. CDR1 is GTSNPN, CDR2 SVGIG, per germline (reference sequence). The CDR3, as DNA: TGTGCCTGGAGTGAGGCAGCTTCTGGAAACACCATATATTTT. It is translated as CAWSEAASGNTIYF.

The chain combines TRBV15 with TRBJ1-5; D ambiguous. V lost 4 bases to trimming and J lost 2 bases, with 9 bases between them. Germline CDR1 LNHNV, CDR2 YYDKDF (reference sequence). The CDR3 is 14 amino acids. This CDR3 is CATSKERGNQPQHF. The DNA for the CDR3 is TGTGCCACCAGCAAGGAAAGGGGCAATCAGCCCCAGCATTTT.

The CDR3 reads CASSQAKGADYEQYF. CDR3 DNA: TGTGCCAGCAGCCAGGCGAAGGGGGCTGACTACGAGCAGTACTTC. This sequence joins TRBV7-2 and TRBJ2-7; 7 bases map to TRBD1. J was trimmed by 3 bases and V by 5 bases; bases with no gene match: 10. Looked up from germline, CDR1 is SGHTA and CDR2 is FQGNSA. The CDR3 is made up of 15 amino acids. Full variable domain (rest looked up from reference TRBV7-2 and TRBJ2-7): GAGVSQSPSNKVTEKGKDVELRCDPISGHTALYWYRQSLGQGLEFLIYFQGNSAPDKSGLPSDRFSAERTGGSVSTLTIQRTQQEDSAVYLCASSQAKGADYEQYFGPGTRLTVT.

This chain joins TRBV3-1 (or the pseudogene TRBV3-2) and TRBJ2-7; either TRBD1 or TRBD2 may fit D (5 bases each). Trimming took 3 bases from V and 7 from J, leaving 10 bases between them. This CDR3 has 12 residues. Per the germline V gene, CDR1 is LGHDT and CDR2 is YNNKEL (reference sequence). The CDR3: CASSQGWGEQYF. Here the CDR3 DNA reads TGTGCCAGCAGCCAGGGCTGGGGGGAGCAGTACTTC.

The genes are TRBV6-6 and TRBJ1-5; D might be TRBD1 (6 bases). The V end lost 9 bases, the J end lost 0 bases, and 12 bases lay between the germline ends. Germline V gene data show CDR1 as MNHNY and CDR2 as SVGAGI (reference sequence). The CDR3 sequence is 14 residues long. The CDR3: CASVQGNSNQPQHF. The CDR3 nucleotides read TGTGCCAGTGTACAGGGAAATAGCAATCAGCCCCAGCATTTT.

The chain joins TRBV28 to TRBJ2-1; 8 bases are a match to TRBD2. CDR1 and CDR2 from the germline V gene are MDHEN and SYDVKM. The junction had 9 bases not matched to a gene; V was cut back by 2 bases and J by 6 bases. The CDR3 is made up of 16 amino acids. The CDR3 spells CASSLSLAGSGNEQFF. In DNA form, the CDR3 reads TGTGCCAGCAGTTTAAGCCTAGCGGGCTCTGGCAATGAGCAGTTCTTC.

This chain links TRBV7-2 with TRBJ1-5; tentatively, D is TRBD1 (6 bases). This CDR3 is built from 14 residues. Germline-derived CDR1 and CDR2 are SGHTA and FQGNSA. Trimming stripped 6 bases from V and 4 bases from J, with 13 bases between. The CDR3 nucleotides are TGTGCCAGCAGACCGGACAGTCAAAATCAGCCCCAGCATTTT. Translation gives CASRPDSQNQPQHF.

The V gene is TRBV18, the J gene TRBJ2-5; the D gene is possibly TRBD2 (6 bases). The CDR3 covers 12 residues. Trimming took 6 bases from V and 5 from J, leaving 10 bases between them. Germline V lookup: CDR1 KGHSH, CDR2 LQKENI. CDR3 sequence reads: CASSPSGETQYF. CDR3 nucleotides: TGTGCCAGCTCTCCAAGCGGGGAGACCCAGTACTTC.

The rearrangement uses TRBV30 and TRBJ1-2; 7 positions match TRBD1. J lost 8 bases, V lost 4 bases, and 13 bases had no gene match. In germline, CDR1 is GTSNPN, CDR2 SVGIG (reference sequence). The CDR3 has 14 residues. The CDR3 sequence is CAWTPKGGIGGYTF. In DNA form, the CDR3 reads TGTGCCTGGACCCCAAAAGGGGGCATTGGCGGCTACACCTTC. The complete variable domain, with remaining parts taken from reference TRBV30 and TRBJ1-2, reads SQTIHQWPATLVQPVGSPLSLECTVEGTSNPNLYWYRQAAGRGLQLLFYSVGIGQISSEVPQNLSASRPQDRQFILSSKKLLLSDSGFYLCAWTPKGGIGGYTFGSGTRLTVV.

CDR3 bases: TGTGCCAGCAGTGAATGGCGGACAGGGGGCTCAGTTAATGAAAAACTGTTTTTT. Translation gives CASSEWRTGGSVNEKLFF. The rearrangement joins TRBV25-1 to TRBJ1-4; 11 bases match TRBD1. V dropped 1 base and J dropped 4; count of bases not matched to a gene: 8. Germline V CDR1 and CDR2: MGHDK, SYGVNS. This CDR3 has 18 residues. Looking up the rest from reference TRBV25-1 and TRBJ1-4 gives the full variable domain: EADIYQTPRYLVIGTGKKITLECSQTMGHDKMYWYQQDPGMELHLIHYSYGVNSTEKGDLSSESTVSRIRTEHFPLTLESARPSHTSQYLCASSEWRTGGSVNEKLFFGSGTQLSVL.

The V gene is TRBV19, the J gene TRBJ1-3; 7 nucleotides line up with TRBD1. Trimming cost V 6 bases and J 9 bases; bases outside gene matches: 8. CDR3 size: 13 residues. Per germline, CDR1 LNHDA and CDR2 SQIVND (reference sequence). Here the CDR3 reads CASRGTDRGTIYF. CDR3 DNA sequence: TGTGCCAGTAGAGGGACAGACCGAGGCACCATATATTTT.

This clone was observed a handful of times. The rearrangement uses TRBV10-2 and TRBJ1-2; no firm D call. The CDR3 has 13 amino acids. CDR1 and CDR2 from the germline V gene are WSHSY and SAAADI. The V end lost 3 bases, the J end lost 8 bases, and 13 bases lay between the germline ends. CDR3 amino acids: CASSERTGGGYTF. The CDR3 DNA is TGCGCCAGCAGTGAAAGGACCGGTGGGGGCTACACCTTC.

The V call is TRBV7-9, the J call TRBJ1-4, with 9 bases aligning to TRBD1. The V and J ends lost 5 bases and 6 bases, in that order; junction bases with no gene match: 4. Looked up from germline, CDR1 is SEHNR and CDR2 is FQNEAQ (reference sequence). CDR3 length: 14 residues. In nucleotides, the CDR3 is TGTGCCAGCAGCCGGACAGGGGTAGATGAAAAACTGTTTTTT. Its protein product is CASSRTGVDEKLFF.

The V and J genes are TRBV10-3 and TRBJ1-3; D not certain. This CDR3 has 16 residues. V gave up 3 bases and J gave up 4 bases, with 16 bases separating them. Germline values: CDR1 ENHRY, CDR2 SYGVKD. CDR3 region: CAISEHASPIGNTIYF. The CDR3 bases are TGTGCCATCAGTGAACACGCTTCACCGATCGGAAACACCATATATTTT.

This clone was counted only a few times. The rearrangement joins TRBV9 to TRBJ2-2; 7 bases are a match to TRBD1. V dropped 4 bases and J dropped 4; count of bases not matched to a gene: 7. CDR1 and CDR2 (germline): SGDLS, YYNGEE. The CDR3 length is 15 residues. The CDR3 coding sequence is TGTGCCAGCAGCACAGGACAGGTGGGCACCGGGGAGCTGTTTTTT. Translated, it gives CASSTGQVGTGELFF.

V is TRBV6-1 and J is TRBJ2-5, with 13 bases lining up with TRBD2. The trim removed 6 bases at V and 0 bases at J, leaving 13 bases unmatched. The CDR3 totals 19 residues. Looked up from germline, CDR1 is MNHNS and CDR2 is SASEGT. The CDR3 loop is CASSEIRTSGGLYQETQYF. In DNA form, the CDR3 reads TGTGCCAGCAGCGAAATCAGGACTAGCGGGGGATTGTACCAAGAGACCCAGTACTTC.

The chain links TRBV6-6 to TRBJ2-5; 11 positions match TRBD2. CDR1 is MNHNY and CDR2 is SVGAGI in the germline V gene (reference sequence). Trimming cost V 2 bases and J 1 base; bases outside gene matches: 3. This CDR3 is built from 16 residues. Here the CDR3 DNA reads TGTGCCAGCAGTTACCCCCTAGCGGGGGGCCAAGAGACCCAGTACTTC. It is translated as CASSYPLAGGQETQYF.

The V gene is TRBV7-2, the J gene TRBJ2-7, with 9 bases matching TRBD2. Germline CDR1 reads SGHTA; CDR2 reads FQGNSA. This CDR3 spans 15 amino acids. V was clipped by 2 bases and J by 2 bases; unmatched bases: 4. This CDR3 is CASSLWAGGTYEQYF. Written as DNA, the CDR3 is TGTGCCAGCAGCTTATGGGCGGGGGGGACCTACGAGCAGTACTTC.